The 11 T cell receptor beta chains listed next were all sequenced from one sample in a study of type 1 and type 2 diabetes patients. Genomic DNA was the PCR template. Amplification of the beta chain CDR3 used 30 forward and 13 reverse multiplex primers. TCRdb recomputed calls from the multiplex PCR reads with MiXCR, one row per CDR3 protein. Of some 250,000 distinct CDR3 sequences detected, roughly 50% appear once; the ten largest clones hold around 15%. What was sequenced was peripheral blood mononuclear cells (PBMCs). These receptors were collected from a man between 18 and 35 years old with type 2 diabetes.

Concerning this clonotype itself: An end of the junction does not agree with germline; a read error may underlie this. The V call is TRBV20-1, the J call TRBJ1-1; 9 bases line up with TRBD1. The CDR3 is made up of 14 amino acids. Germline assignment: CDR1 DFQATT and CDR2 SNEGSKA (reference sequence). DNA of the CDR3: TGCAGTGCTAACCCGGGACAGGGAGTACCTGAGGCTTTCTTT. The encoded protein is CSANPGQGVPEAFF.

Remarks on this clonotype: The junction differs from germline at one of its ends, possibly a read error. CDR3: CASSMGAPYNERFF. The CDR3 DNA follows: TGTGCCAGTAGTATGGGGGCGCCTTACAATGAGCGGTTCTTC. The chain couples TRBV19 to TRBJ2-1; TRBD1 might be the D (6 bases). CDR3 size: 14 residues. Germline CDR1 and CDR2: LNHDA and SQIVND (reference sequence).

The gene calls are TRBV7-2 and TRBJ1-2, with TRBD1 matching 7 bases. The ends lost 6 bases at V and 7 bases at J; junction bases unmatched: 8. The CDR3 is made up of 13 amino acids. CDR1 and CDR2 (germline): SGHTA, FQGNSA. The CDR3 is CASRSDRVFGYTF. The CDR3 bases are TGTGCCAGCAGAAGCGACAGGGTCTTTGGCTACACCTTC. Variable domain in full (rest from reference TRBV7-2 and TRBJ1-2): GAGVSQSPSNKVTEKGKDVELRCDPISGHTALYWYRQSLGQGLEFLIYFQGNSAPDKSGLPSDRFSAERTGGSVSTLTIQRTQQEDSAVYLCASRSDRVFGYTFGSGTRLTVV.

This clonotype was seen more than once but under ten times. The junction differs from germline at one of its ends, possibly a read error. This sequence joins TRBV6-6 and TRBJ1-2; no clear D gene. The germline V gene has CDR1 MNHNY and CDR2 SVGAGI (reference sequence). This CDR3 has 17 amino acids. The CDR3 DNA reads as TGTGCCAGCAGTCACTCCCCCAATAAGATAGACGGGCATGGCTACACCTTC. It is translated as CASSHSPNKIDGHGYTF.

The chain has TRBV19 and TRBJ2-7, with TRBD2 matching 9 bases. The germline V gene has CDR1 LNHDA and CDR2 SQIVND (reference sequence). V lost 1 base, J lost 7 bases, and 2 bases stayed unmatched. This CDR3 spans 13 amino acids. CDR3 DNA: TGTGCCAGTAGTATAGTCCTAGCGGGGGAGCAGTACTTC. Amino acids: CASSIVLAGEQYF.

This sequence joins TRBV6-6 and TRBJ2-3, with 7 bases fitting TRBD2. CDR1 MNHNY and CDR2 SVGAGI come from the germline V gene (reference sequence). CDR3 size: 14 residues. Trimming removed 10 bases from V and 0 bases from J; junction bases left unmatched: 7. This CDR3 reads CATTLAMSTDTQYF. CDR3 nucleotide sequence: TGTGCCACTACACTAGCGATGAGCACAGATACGCAGTATTTT.

The genes are TRBV30 and TRBJ2-2; D gene ambiguous. CDR1 is GTSNPN, CDR2 SVGIG, per germline (reference sequence). V was shortened by 1 base and J by 5 bases, with 8 bases between the two germline ends. This CDR3 is 13 amino acids long. This CDR3 reads CAWSGMTTGELFF. In nucleotides, the CDR3 is TGTGCCTGGAGTGGGATGACGACCGGGGAGCTGTTTTTT.

This clonotype has just a few counts. This chain uses TRBV20-1 with TRBJ2-7; D is perhaps TRBD1 (6 bases). Trimming stripped 3 bases from V and 0 bases from J, with 15 bases between. CDR3 length: 15 amino acids. Germline-derived CDR1 and CDR2 are DFQATT and SNEGSKA (reference sequence). CDR3 coding DNA: TGCAGTGCTAGTCACAGGGACCTTGGCTCCTACGAGCAGTACTTC. Amino acid sequence: CSASHRDLGSYEQYF.

A few counts support this clonotype. This chain uses TRBV10-3 with TRBJ2-6, with D unresolved. Germline V lookup: CDR1 ENHRY, CDR2 SYGVKD. Trimming removed 8 bases from V and 3 bases from J, with 20 bases in between. The CDR3 has 17 residues. The CDR3 reads CAISDISSVFGANVLTF. CDR3 in DNA: TGTGCCATCTCCGATATATCCTCGGTTTTTGGGGCCAACGTCCTGACTTTC.

This chain connects TRBV7-2 to TRBJ2-5, with D possibly called TRBD1 or TRBD2 (6 bases each). The CDR3 extends over 16 amino acids. The V end lost 5 bases, the J end lost 2 bases, and 18 bases lay between the germline ends. Germline V gene data show CDR1 as SGHTA and CDR2 as FQGNSA. CDR3 bases: TGTGCCAGCAGCCCGGGGGACAACGCTGGGCAAGAGACCCAGTACTTC. It specifies CASSPGDNAGQETQYF. The complete variable domain, with remaining parts taken from reference TRBV7-2 and TRBJ2-5, reads GAGVSQSPSNKVTEKGKDVELRCDPISGHTALYWYRQSLGQGLEFLIYFQGNSAPDKSGLPSDRFSAERTGGSVSTLTIQRTQQEDSAVYLCASSPGDNAGQETQYFGPGTRLLVL.

This chain joins TRBV10-1 and TRBJ2-5; 11 nucleotides match TRBD1. V shed 6 bases and J 2 bases; nucleotides not matched to a gene: 11. Germline CDR1 reads WNHNN; CDR2 reads SYGVQD (reference sequence). CDR3 length equals 17 residues. CDR3 in amino acids: CASSFPPGQGDQETQYF. The CDR3 DNA sequence: TGCGCCAGCAGCTTCCCCCCGGGACAGGGGGATCAAGAGACCCAGTACTTC.